The TCR beta chain under discussion was sequenced for a study of blood T cell repertoires in COVID-19. In the study overall: Whether acute or convalescent, the COVID-19 samples came from the United States, Italy and Spain.

Trimming shortened V by 4 bases and J by 1 base, and 17 bases separated the two germline ends. CDR1 is LNHDA, CDR2 SQIVND, per germline (reference sequence). The CDR3 runs 17 residues. The table came from immunoSEQ multiplex PCR; TCRdb's copy has only in-frame clones and leaves some out. The sample includes nearly 200,000 clones, approximately 82% of them seen just once. The sample consisted of peripheral blood. This sequence was found in a human donor with acute or convalescent COVID-19. The donor label of this sample is uncertain. The chain recombines TRBV19 with TRBJ2-4; the D gene is possibly TRBD2 (7 bases). The DNA of the CDR3 is TGTGCCAGTAGTACCCAACAGGGAGGGGGGGCCAAAAACATTCAGTACTTC. Protein sequence: CASSTQQGGGAKNIQYF.